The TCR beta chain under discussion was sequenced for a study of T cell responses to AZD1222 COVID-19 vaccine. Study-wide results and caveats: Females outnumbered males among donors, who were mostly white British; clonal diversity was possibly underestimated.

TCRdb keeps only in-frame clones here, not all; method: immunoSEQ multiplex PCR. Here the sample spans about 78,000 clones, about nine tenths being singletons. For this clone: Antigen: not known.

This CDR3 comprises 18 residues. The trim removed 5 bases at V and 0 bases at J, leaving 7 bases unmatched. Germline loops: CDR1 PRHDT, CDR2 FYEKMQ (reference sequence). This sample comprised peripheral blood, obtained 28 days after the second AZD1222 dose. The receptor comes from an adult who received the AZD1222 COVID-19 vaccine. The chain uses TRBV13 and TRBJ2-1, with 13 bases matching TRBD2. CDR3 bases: TGTGCCAGCAGCCGACTAGCGGGAGGCTTTACCTCCTACAATGAGCAGTTCTTC. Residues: CASSRLAGGFTSYNEQFF.